This record concerns one T cell receptor (beta chain) sequence. Its specificity is unknown. V shed 3 bases, J shed 3 bases, and the junction held 5 bases outside the gene matches. The CDR3 totals 14 residues. CDR1 is MNHNS, CDR2 SASEGT, per germline. Roughly 100,000 TCR templates underwent assay in every sample. Here immunoSEQ multiplex PCR was the method, and the copy in TCRdb shows in-frame clones only, minus some. The sample has 94,000 or so clones, 93% seen once. This sample was included in a study of siplizumab effects on memory and regulatory T cells. Overall study results and limits: Roughly 80-96% of proliferating clones (CD4+ or CD8+) could not be assigned a naive or memory phenotype. Controls had approximately 26% Treg-derived mappable alloreactive CD4+ clones on average, versus approximately 69% with siplizumab.

The chain links TRBV6-1 to TRBJ2-7; TRBD1 agrees at 7 bases. The receptor was isolated from a human donor in good health. Sample: CD8+ T cells sorted from blood. CDR3 region: CASSDPGQSYEQYF. CDR3 in DNA: TGTGCCAGCAGTGACCCGGGACAGAGCTACGAGCAGTACTTC.